This TCR beta chain was identified during a study of shared clonotypes between healthy human individuals. In the study overall: Three plates were used per donor for CD4 naive, three for CD4 memory, two for CD8 naive and one for CD8 memory.

The CDR3 is 17 amino acids. Trimming took 2 bases from V and 4 from J, leaving 20 bases between them. The germline CDR1 and CDR2 sequences are KGHSH and LQKENI. Assay: immunoSEQ multiplex PCR; the TCRdb copy retains only in-frame clones and omits some. The sample lists some 2,500,000 clones, 85% to 95% occurring once. Points on this clone: What it binds is not known.

Study-wide findings and caveats: Estimated clonotype richness was generally higher in naive than memory subsets. Rarefaction indicated that sorted-subset sequencing remained incomplete although depth was large.

This sequence joins TRBV18 and TRBJ2-5; D is unresolved. Material for sequencing was naive CD4+ T cells from PBMCs. Indicated subset: CD45RA+ positively selected. This clonotype was sampled from a man aged 18-30 years in good health. Some clones in this sample may be carry-over from other donors' samples. The CDR3, as DNA: TGTGCCAGCTCACCAGTCTTCCTGACGGAATCTCGAGAGACCCAGTACTTC. Amino acids: CASSPVFLTESRETQYF.